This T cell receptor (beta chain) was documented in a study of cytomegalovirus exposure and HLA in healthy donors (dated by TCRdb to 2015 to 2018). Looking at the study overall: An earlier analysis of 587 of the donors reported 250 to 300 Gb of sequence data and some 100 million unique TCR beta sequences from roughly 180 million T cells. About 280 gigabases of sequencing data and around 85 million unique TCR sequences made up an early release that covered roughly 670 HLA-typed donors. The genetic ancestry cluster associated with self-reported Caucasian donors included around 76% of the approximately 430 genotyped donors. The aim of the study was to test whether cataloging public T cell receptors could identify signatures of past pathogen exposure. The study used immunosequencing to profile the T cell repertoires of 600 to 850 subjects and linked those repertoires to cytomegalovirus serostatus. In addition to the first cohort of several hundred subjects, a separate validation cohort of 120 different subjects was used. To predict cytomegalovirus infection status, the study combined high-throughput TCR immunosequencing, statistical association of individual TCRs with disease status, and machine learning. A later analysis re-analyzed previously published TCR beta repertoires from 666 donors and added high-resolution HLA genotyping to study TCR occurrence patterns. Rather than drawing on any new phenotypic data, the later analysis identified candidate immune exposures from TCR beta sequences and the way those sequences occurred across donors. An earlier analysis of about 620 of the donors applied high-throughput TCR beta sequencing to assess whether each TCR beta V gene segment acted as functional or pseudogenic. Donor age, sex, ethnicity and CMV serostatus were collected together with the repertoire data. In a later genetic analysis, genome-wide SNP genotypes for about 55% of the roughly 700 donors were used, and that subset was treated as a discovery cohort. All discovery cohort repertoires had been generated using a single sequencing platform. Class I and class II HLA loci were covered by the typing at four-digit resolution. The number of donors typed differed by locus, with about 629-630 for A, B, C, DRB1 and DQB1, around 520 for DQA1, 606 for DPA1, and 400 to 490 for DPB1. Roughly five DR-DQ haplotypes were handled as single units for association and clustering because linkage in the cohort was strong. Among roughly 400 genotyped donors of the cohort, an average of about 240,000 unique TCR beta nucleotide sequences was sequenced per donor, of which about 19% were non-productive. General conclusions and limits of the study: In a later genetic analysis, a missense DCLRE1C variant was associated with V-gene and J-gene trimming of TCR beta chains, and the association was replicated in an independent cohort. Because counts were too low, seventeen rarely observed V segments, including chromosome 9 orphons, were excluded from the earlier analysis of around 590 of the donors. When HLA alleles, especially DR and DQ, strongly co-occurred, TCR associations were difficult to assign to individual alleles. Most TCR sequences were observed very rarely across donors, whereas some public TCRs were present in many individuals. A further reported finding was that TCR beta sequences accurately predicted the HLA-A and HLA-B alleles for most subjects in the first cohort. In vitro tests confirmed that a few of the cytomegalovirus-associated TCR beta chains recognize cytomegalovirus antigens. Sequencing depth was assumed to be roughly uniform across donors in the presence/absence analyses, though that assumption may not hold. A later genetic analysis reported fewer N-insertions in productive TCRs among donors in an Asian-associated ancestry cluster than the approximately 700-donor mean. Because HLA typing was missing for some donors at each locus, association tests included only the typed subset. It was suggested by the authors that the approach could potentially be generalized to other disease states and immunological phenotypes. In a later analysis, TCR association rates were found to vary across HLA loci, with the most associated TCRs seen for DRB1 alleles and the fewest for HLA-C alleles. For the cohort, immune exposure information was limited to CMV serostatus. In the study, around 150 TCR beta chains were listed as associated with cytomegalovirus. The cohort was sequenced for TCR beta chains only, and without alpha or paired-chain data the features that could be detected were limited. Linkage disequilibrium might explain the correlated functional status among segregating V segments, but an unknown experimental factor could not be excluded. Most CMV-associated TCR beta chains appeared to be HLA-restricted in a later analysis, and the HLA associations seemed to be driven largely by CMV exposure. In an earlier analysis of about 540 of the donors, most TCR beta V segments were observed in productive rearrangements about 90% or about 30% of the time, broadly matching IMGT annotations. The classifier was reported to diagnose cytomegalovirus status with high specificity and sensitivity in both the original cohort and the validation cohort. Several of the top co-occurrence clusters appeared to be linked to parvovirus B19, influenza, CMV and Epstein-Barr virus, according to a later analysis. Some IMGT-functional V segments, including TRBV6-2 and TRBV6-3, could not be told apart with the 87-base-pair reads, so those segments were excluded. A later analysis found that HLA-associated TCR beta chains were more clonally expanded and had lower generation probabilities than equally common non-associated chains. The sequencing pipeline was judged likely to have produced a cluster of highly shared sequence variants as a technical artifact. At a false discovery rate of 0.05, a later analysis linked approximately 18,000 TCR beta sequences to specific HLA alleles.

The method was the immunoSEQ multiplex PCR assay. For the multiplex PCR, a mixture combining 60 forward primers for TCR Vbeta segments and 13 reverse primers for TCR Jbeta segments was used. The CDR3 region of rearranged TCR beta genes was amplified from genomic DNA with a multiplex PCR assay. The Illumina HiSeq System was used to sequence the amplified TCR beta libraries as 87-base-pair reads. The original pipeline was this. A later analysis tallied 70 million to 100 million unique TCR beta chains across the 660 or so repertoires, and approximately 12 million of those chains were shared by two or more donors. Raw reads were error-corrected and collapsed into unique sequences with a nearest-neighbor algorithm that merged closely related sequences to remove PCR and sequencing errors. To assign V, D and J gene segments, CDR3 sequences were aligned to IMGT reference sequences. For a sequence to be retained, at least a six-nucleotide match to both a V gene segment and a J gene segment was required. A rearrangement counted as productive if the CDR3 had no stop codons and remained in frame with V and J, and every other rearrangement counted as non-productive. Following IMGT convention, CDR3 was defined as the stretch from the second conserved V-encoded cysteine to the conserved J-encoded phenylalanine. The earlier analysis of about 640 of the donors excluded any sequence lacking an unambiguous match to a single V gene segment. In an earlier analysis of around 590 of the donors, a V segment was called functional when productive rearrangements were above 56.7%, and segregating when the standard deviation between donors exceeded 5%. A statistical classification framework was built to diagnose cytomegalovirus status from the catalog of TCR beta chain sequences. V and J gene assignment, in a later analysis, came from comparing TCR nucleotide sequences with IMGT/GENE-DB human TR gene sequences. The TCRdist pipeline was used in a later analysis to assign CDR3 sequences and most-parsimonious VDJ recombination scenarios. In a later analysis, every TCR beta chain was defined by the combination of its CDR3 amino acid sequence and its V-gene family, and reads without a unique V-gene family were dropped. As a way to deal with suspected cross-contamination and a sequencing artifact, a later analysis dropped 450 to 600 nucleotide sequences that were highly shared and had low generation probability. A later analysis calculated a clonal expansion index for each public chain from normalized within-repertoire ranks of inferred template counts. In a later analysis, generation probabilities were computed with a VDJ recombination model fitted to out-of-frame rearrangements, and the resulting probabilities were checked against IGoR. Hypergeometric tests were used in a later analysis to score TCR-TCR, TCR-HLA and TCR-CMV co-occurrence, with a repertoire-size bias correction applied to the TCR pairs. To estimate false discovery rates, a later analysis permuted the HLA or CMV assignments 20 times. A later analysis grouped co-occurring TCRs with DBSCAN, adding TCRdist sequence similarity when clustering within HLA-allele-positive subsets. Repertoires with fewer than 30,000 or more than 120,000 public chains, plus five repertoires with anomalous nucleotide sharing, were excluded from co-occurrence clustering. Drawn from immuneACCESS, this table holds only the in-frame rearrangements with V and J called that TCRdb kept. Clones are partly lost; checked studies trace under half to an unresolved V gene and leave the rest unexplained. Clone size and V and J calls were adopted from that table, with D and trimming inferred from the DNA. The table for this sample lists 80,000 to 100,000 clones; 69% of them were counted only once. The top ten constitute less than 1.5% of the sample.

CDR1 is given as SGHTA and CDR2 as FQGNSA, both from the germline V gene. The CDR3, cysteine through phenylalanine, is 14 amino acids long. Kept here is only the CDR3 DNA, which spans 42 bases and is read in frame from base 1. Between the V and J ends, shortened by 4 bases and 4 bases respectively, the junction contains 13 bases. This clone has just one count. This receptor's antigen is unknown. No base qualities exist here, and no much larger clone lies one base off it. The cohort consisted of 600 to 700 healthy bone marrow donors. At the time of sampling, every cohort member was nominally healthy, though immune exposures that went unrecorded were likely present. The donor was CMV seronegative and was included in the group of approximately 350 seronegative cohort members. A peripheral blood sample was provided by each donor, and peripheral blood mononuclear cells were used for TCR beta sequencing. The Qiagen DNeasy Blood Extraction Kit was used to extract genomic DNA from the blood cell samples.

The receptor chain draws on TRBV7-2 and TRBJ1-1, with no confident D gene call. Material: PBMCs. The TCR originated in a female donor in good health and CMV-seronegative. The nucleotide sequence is TGTGCCAGCAGCTCCCAAGGGAGTCCCACTGAAGCTTTCTTT. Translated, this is CASSSQGSPTEAFF.